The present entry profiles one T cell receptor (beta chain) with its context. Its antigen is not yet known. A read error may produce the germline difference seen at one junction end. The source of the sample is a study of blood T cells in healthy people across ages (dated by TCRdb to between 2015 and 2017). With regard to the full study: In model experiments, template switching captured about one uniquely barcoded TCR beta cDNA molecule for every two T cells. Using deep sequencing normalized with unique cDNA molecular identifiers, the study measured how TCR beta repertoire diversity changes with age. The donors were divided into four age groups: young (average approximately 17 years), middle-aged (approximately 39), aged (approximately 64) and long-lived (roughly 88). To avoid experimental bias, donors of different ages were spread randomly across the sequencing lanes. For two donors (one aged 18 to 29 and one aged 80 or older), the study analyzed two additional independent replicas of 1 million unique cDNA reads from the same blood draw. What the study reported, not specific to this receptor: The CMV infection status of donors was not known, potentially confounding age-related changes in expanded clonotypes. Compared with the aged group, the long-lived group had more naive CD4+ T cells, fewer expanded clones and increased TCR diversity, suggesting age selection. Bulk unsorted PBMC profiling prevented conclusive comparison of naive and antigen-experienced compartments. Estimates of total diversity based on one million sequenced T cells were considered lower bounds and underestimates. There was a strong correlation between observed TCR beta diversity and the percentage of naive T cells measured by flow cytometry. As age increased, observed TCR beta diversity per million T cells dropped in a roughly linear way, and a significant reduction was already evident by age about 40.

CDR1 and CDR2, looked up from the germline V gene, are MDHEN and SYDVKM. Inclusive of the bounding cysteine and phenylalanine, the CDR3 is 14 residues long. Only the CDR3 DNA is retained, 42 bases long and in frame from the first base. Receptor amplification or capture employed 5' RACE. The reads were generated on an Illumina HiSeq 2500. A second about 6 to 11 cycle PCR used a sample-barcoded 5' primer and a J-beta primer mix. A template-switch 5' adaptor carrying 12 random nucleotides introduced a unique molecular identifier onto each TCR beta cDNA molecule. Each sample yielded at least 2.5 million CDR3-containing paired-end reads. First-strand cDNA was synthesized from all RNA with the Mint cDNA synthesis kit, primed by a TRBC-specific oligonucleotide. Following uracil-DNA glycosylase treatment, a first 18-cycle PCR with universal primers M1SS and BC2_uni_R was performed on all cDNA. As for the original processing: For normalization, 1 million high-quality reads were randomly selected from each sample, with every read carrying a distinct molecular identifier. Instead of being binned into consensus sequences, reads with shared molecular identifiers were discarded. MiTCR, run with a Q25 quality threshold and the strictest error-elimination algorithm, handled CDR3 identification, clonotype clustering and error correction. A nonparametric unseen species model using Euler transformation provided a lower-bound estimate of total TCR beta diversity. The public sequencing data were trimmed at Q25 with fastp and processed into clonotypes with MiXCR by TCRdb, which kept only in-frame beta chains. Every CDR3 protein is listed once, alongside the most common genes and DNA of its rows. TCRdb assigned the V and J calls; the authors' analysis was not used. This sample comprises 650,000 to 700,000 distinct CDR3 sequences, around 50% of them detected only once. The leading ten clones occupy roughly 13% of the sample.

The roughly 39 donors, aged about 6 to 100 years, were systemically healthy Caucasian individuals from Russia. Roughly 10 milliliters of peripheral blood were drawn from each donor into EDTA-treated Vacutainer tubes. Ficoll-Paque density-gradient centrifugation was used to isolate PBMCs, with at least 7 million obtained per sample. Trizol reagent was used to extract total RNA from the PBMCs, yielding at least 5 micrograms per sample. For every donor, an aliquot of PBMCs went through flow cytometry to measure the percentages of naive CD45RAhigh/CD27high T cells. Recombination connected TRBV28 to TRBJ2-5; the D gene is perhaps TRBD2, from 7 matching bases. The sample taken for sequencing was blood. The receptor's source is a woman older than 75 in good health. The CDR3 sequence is CTSSLGGATETQYF. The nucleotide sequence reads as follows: TGTACCAGCAGTTTAGGGGGGGCCACGGAGACCCAGTACTTC.